Each of the 5 T cell receptor beta chains below was sequenced from the same sample in a study of shared clonotypes between healthy human individuals. CD8 cells regarded as naive lacked CD45RO, were positively chosen for CCR7, and omitted terminally differentiated effector memory CD45RA+ cells. Assay used: immunoSEQ multiplex PCR; TCRdb lists only in-frame clones, some missing. The sample comprises over 2,000,000 clones, just under 95% of which are singletons, and around 1.7% rests with the top ten. Sequencing was performed on naive CD8+ T cells from PBMCs. The origin of the receptors is a man aged 18 to 30 in good health. Some clones in this sample may be carry-over from other donors' samples.

J is TRBJ1-1 and V is TRBV6-1; tentatively, D is TRBD1 (6 bases). Germline V gene sequence: CDR1 MNHNS, CDR2 SASEGT. V gave up 7 bases and J gave up 8 bases, with 23 bases separating them. This CDR3 is 15 amino acids long. CDR3 sequence: CASTLKGTPMREAFF. The DNA of the CDR3 is TGTGCCAGCACCCTAAAGGGGACACCGATGCGCGAAGCTTTCTTT.

The V call is TRBV9, the J call TRBJ2-7, with TRBD1 identical over 7 bases. The CDR3 consists of 14 residues. With V trimmed by 3 bases and J by 3 bases, 6 bases remained unmatched. CDR1 and CDR2 from the germline V gene are SGDLS and YYNGEE. The DNA of the CDR3 is TGTGCCAGCAGCGGGCAGGGACAGCACTACGAGCAGTACTTC. Protein sequence: CASSGQGQHYEQYF.

The rearrangement links TRBV9 to TRBJ2-3, with TRBD2 matching over 10 bases. V shed 5 bases and J 6 bases; nucleotides not matched to a gene: 9. The CDR3 runs 15 residues. Germline V gene data show CDR1 as SGDLS and CDR2 as YYNGEE. CDR3 DNA sequence: TGTGCCAGCAGTACTAGCGGGACCTCTCGGGATACGCAGTATTTT. It encodes CASSTSGTSRDTQYF.

This chain connects TRBV6-5 to TRBJ1-2; possible D gene TRBD1, 5 bases. The germline gives CDR1 MNHEY, CDR2 SVGAGI. This CDR3 has 16 amino acids. Trimming took off 0 bases at V and 2 bases at J, with 13 bases between the two ends. The DNA for the CDR3 is TGTGCCAGCAGTTACTCGACGGGGACCTTAAACTATGGCTACACCTTC. It yields the protein CASSYSTGTLNYGYTF.

The chain recombines TRBV4-2 with TRBJ2-7; 7 bases agree with TRBD2. The length of the CDR3 is 15 residues. After removal of 0 bases from V and 10 bases from J, the junction contained 12 bases not matched to a gene. CDR1 and CDR2 (germline): LGHNA, YNFKEQ. CDR3: CASSQEAGAIFPQYF. DNA for the CDR3: TGTGCCAGCAGCCAAGAGGCGGGAGCCATCTTCCCTCAGTACTTC.